The rows below give T cell receptor beta chains drawn from one sample of a study of a mutant IDH1 vaccine in newly diagnosed glioma. Libraries were prepared by immunoSEQ multiplex PCR; TCRdb keeps only in-frame clonotypes and omits some of them. The table has 30,000 or so clones, 80% to 85% seen once; the top ten hold about 28%. No antigen has been assigned to these receptors. The sample here was PBMCs, taken from a glioma patient whose treatment included an IDH1 peptide vaccine. The receptors come from a man under 40 with glioma. Both conserved end residues are trimmed from each CDR3.

TRBJ1-4 | TRBV25-1 | ASSEYRNEKLF
TRBJ1-5 | TRBV30 | AWSVGGQTNQPQH
TRBJ1-4 | TRBV14 | ASSQDLRSTLF
TRBJ2-1 | TRBV7-9 | ASSFPPAGTAYNEQF
TRBJ1-1 | TRBV5-1 | ASSLGAEKNTEAF
TRBJ2-7 | TRBV7-2 | ASSLGVFGTRSSYEQY
TRBJ2-7 | TRBV5-8 | ASSSPAPAYEQY
TRBJ2-7 | TRBV7-2 | ASSLRGLAASYEQY
TRBJ1-1 | TRBV4-1 | ASSQREGDWTEAF
TRBJ2-1 | TRBV6-5 | ASSQTESSYNEQF
TRBJ1-4 | TRBV5-4 | ASSLPGQGETNEKLF
TRBJ2-6 | TRBV29-1 | SAGGSTRTGANVLT
TRBJ1-1 | TRBV5-4 | ASSSDRGHEAF
TRBJ2-3 | TRBV9 | ASSVGQGASDTQY
TRBJ2-2 | TRBV9 | ASSPSATGAVSGELF
TRBJ1-5 | TRBV19 | ASSIASTQPQH
TRBJ2-2 | TRBV30 | AWGKGLAFAGELF
TRBJ2-2 | TRBV18 | ASSTAGTNTGELF
TRBJ2-1 | TRBV13 | ASSLALLAEQF
TRBJ2-6 | TRBV4-1 | ASSQVTRGAGANVLT
TRBJ1-1 | TRBV19 | ASSISREVNTEAF
TRBJ2-5 | TRBV29-1 | SVQGLAGGFEETQY
TRBJ2-7 | TRBV7-7 | ASSKRGQDYEQY
TRBJ2-5 | TRBV10-2 | ASSEYLLTSGETQY
TRBJ1-3 | TRBV9 | ASSVTVRSAGNTIY
TRBJ2-7 | TRBV2 | ASSPRGGLVYEQY
TRBJ1-2 | TRBV7-2 | ASSPGTFGYGYT
TRBJ1-1 | TRBV19 | ASSALVGGSTEAF
TRBJ1-5 | TRBV6-6 | ASGQVSNQPQH
TRBJ1-1 | TRBV18 | ASSPLRGRHATEAF
TRBJ2-5 | TRBV7-9 | ASSPNSLRETQY
TRBJ2-5 | TRBV5-6 | ASSLQFMGETQY
TRBJ2-5 | TRBV30 | AWRVGGGETQY
TRBJ1-1 | TRBV19 | ASSIETGVNNEAF
TRBJ1-2 | TRBV6-6 | ASSYSGANYGYT
TRBJ2-1 | TRBV29-1 | SVPSGRLLVQF
TRBJ1-1 | TRBV5-5 | ASSPTQGAGTEAF
TRBJ1-2 | TRBV5-8 | ASSLSRAGWNYGYT
TRBJ2-7 | TRBV5-6 | ASSYLVGGSHEQY
TRBJ2-7 | TRBV6-1 | ASSPENLSEQY
TRBJ1-5 | TRBV18 | ASSADVSNQPQH
TRBJ2-7 | TRBV5-1 | ASSSTGGPYEQY
TRBJ2-3 | TRBV4-1 | ASTLGGTTSTDTQY
TRBJ1-2 | TRBV19 | ASRETGGANYGYT
TRBJ2-2 | TRBV19 | ASRLRGGHTGELF
TRBJ2-1 | TRBV27 | ASSSEWGPPSYNEQF
TRBJ1-2 | TRBV5-5 | ASSEDTNNYGYT
TRBJ2-2 | TRBV9 | ASSVLRTGGTGELF
TRBJ2-7 | TRBV10-3 | AISGGQNSEQY